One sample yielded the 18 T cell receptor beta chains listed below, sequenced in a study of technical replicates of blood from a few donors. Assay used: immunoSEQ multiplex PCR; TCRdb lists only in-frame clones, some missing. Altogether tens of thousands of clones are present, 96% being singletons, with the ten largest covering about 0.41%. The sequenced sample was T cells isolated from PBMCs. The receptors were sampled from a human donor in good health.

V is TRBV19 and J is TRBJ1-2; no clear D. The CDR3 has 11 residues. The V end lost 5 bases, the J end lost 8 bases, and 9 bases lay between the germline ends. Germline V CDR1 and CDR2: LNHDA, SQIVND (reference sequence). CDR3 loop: CASSSNSGYTF. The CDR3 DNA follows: TGTGCCAGTAGTTCCAACTCGGGCTACACCTTC.

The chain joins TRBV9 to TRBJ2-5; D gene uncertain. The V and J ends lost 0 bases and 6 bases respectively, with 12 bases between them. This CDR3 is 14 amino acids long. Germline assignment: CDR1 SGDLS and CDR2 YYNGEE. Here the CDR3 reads CASSVDGARQTQYF. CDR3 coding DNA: TGTGCCAGCAGCGTAGACGGAGCGAGGCAGACCCAGTACTTC.

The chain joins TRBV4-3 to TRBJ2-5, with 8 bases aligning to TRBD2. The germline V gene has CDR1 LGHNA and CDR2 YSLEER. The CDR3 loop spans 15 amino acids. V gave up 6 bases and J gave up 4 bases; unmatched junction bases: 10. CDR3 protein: CASRYSGGARETQYF. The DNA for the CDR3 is TGCGCCAGCAGATACAGCGGGGGCGCGAGAGAGACCCAGTACTTC.

Written as DNA, the CDR3 is TGTGCCAGCAGGCGACCTTGGGACAGGGCGGAAGAAAAACTGTTTTTT. Its translation: CASRRPWDRAEEKLFF. The rearrangement joins TRBV28 to TRBJ1-4; TRBD1 agrees at 9 bases. The J segment lost 8 bases and the V segment lost 6 bases, leaving 13 bases of the junction unmatched. Germline V lookup: CDR1 MDHEN, CDR2 SYDVKM. The CDR3 consists of 16 residues.

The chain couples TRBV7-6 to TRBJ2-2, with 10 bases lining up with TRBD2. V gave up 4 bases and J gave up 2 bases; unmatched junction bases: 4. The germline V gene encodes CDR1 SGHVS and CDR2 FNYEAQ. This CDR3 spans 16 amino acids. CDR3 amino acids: CASSSLAGENTGELFF. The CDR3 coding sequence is TGTGCCAGCAGCTCTCTAGCGGGAGAAAACACCGGGGAGCTGTTTTTT.

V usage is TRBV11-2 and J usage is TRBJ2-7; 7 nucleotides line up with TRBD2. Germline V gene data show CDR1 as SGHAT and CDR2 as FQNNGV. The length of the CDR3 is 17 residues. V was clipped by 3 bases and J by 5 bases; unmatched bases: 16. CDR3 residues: CASSFGSAGRDAHEQYF. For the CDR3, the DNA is TGTGCCAGCAGCTTCGGGTCAGCGGGGAGGGATGCCCACGAGCAGTACTTC.

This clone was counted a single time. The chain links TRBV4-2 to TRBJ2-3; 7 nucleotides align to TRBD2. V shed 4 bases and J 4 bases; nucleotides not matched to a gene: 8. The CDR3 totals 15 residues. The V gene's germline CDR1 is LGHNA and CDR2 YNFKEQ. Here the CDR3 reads CASSPNLLAPDTQYF. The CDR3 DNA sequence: TGTGCCAGCAGCCCCAATTTACTAGCGCCAGATACGCAGTATTTT.

The CDR3, as DNA: TGTGCCAGCAGCTTAACTAGCGAGGATACGCAGTATTTT. Translation gives CASSLTSEDTQYF. The J gene is TRBJ2-3, the V gene TRBV7-3; possibly TRBD2 for D (5 bases). Germline V gene sequence: CDR1 SGHTA, CDR2 FQGTGA. Trimming left V 0 bases short and J 6 bases short, with 7 bases between. The CDR3 totals 13 residues.

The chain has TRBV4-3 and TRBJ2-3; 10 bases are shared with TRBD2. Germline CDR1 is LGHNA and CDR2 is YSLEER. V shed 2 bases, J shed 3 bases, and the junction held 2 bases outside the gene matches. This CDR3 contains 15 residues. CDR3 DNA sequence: TGCGCCAGCAGCCAACTAGCGGGAGATACAGATACGCAGTATTTT. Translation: CASSQLAGDTDTQYF.

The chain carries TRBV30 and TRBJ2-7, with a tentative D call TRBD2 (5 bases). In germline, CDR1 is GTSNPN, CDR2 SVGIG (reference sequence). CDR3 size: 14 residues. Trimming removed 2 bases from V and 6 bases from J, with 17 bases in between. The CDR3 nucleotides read TGTGCCTGGAGTCTGAGGGAGAGCCGACGCGAGCAGTACTTC. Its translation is CAWSLRESRREQYF.

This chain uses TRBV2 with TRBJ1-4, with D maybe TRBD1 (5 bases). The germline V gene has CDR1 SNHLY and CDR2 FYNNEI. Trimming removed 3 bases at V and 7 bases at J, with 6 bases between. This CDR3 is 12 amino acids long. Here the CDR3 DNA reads TGTGCCAGCAGTGATAGGGGTGAAAAACTGTTTTTT. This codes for CASSDRGEKLFF.

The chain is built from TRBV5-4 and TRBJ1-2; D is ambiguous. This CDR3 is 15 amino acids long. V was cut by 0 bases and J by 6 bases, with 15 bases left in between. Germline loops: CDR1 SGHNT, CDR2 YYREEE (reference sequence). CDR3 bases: TGTGCCAGCAGCTTGGGAGGGTACCTTACGGATGGCTACACCTTC. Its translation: CASSLGGYLTDGYTF.

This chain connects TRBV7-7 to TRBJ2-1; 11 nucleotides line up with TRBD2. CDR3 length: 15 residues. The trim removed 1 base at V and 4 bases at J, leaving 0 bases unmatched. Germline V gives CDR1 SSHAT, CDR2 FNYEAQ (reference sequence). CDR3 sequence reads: CASSLGTSGYNEQFF. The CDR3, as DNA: TGTGCCAGCAGCTTAGGGACTAGCGGGTACAATGAGCAGTTCTTC.

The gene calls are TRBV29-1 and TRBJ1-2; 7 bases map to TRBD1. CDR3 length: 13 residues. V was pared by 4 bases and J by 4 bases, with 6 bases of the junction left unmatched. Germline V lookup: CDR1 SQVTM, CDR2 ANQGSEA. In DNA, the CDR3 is TGCAGCGTTGGGGGACAGAGTAGCTATGGCTACACCTTC. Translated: CSVGGQSSYGYTF.

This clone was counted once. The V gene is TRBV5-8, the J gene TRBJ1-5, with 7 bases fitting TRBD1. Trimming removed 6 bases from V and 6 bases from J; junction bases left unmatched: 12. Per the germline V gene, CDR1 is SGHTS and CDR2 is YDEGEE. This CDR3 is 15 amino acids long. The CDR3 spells CASNLLQGVGQPQHF. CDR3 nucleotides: TGTGCCAGCAATCTACTCCAGGGGGTAGGTCAGCCCCAGCATTTT.

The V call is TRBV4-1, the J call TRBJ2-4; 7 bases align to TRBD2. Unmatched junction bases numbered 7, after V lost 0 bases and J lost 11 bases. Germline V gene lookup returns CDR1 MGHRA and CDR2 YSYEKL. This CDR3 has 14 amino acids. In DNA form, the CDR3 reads TGCGCCAGCAGCCAAGAAGATGGAGGGAGGGTTCAGTACTTC. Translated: CASSQEDGGRVQYF.

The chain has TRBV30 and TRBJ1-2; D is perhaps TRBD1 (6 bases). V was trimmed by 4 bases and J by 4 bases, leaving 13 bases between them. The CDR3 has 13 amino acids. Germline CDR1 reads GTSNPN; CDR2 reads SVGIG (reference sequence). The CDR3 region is CAWNRAGVYGYTF. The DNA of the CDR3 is TGTGCCTGGAACCGTGCAGGGGTCTATGGCTACACCTTC. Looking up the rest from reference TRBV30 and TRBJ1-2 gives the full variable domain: SQTIHQWPATLVQPVGSPLSLECTVEGTSNPNLYWYRQAAGRGLQLLFYSVGIGQISSEVPQNLSASRPQDRQFILSSKKLLLSDSGFYLCAWNRAGVYGYTFGSGTRLTVV.

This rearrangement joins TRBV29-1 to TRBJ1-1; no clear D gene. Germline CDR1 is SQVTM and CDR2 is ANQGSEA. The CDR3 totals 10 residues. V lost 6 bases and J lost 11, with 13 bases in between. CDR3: CSVFPLEAFF. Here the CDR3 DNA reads TGCAGCGTGTTTCCCTTGGAGGCTTTCTTT.